This T cell receptor (beta chain) comes out of a study of cytomegalovirus exposure and HLA in healthy donors. 13 Jbeta primers and 60 Vbeta primers were used for the PCR. TCRdb's table, derived via immunoSEQ multiplex PCR, lists solely in-frame clones and lacks some. The table shows around 85,000 clones, with roughly three quarters occurring only once. Material for sequencing was PBMCs. The clonotype originates from a woman aged 50 to 65 in good health and CMV-seropositive.

The CDR3 protein is CASSIHGDTEAFF. The CDR3 nucleotides read TGTGCCAGCAGCATCCACGGAGACACTGAAGCTTTCTTT. V usage is TRBV13 and J usage is TRBJ1-1; D is undetermined. This CDR3 region has 13 residues. The germline V gene has CDR1 PRHDT and CDR2 FYEKMQ (reference sequence). V lost 5 bases and J 3 bases, leaving 10 bases between the germline ends. The full variable domain, rest sourced from reference TRBV13 and TRBJ1-1, is AAGVIQSPRHLIKEKRETATLKCYPIPRHDTVYWYQQGPGQDPQFLISFYEKMQSDKGSIPDRFSAQQFSDYHSELNMSSLELGDSALYFCASSIHGDTEAFFGQGTRLTVV.